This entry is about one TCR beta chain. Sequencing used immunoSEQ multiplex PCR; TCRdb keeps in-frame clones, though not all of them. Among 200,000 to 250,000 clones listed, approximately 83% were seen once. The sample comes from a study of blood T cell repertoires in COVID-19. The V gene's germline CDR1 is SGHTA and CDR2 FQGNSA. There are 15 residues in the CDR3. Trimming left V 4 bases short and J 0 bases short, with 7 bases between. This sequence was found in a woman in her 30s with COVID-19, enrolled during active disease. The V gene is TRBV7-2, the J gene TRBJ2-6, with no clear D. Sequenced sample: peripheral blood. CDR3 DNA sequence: TGTGCCAGCAGCTCTAAGTTCTCTGGGGCCAACGTCCTGACTTTC. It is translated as CASSSKFSGANVLTF.